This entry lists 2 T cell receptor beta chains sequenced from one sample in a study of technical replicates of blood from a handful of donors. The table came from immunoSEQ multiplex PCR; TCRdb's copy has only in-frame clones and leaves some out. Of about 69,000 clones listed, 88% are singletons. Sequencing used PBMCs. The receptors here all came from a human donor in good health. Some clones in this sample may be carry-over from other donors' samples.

As DNA, the CDR3 is TGCGCCAGCAGCGGAAGGGACAGGGACCCTAATACGCAGTATTTT. Translated: CASSGRDRDPNTQYF. The genes are TRBV5-1 and TRBJ2-3, with 9 nucleotides matching TRBD1. Germline CDR1 SGHRS, CDR2 YFSETQ. This CDR3 is 15 amino acids long. V shed 4 bases, J shed 7 bases, and the junction held 10 bases outside the gene matches.

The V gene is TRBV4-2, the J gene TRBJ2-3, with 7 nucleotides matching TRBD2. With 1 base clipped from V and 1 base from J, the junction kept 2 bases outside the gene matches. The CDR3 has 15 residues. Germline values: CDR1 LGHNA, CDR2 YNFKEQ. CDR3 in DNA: TGTGCCAGCAGCCAAGCCAGCGGGGGCACAGATACGCAGTATTTT. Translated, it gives CASSQASGGTDTQYF.